This T cell receptor beta chain is from a study of a mutant IDH1 vaccine in newly diagnosed glioma. Turning to the study itself: Patients received vaccination from 4-6 weeks after radiotherapy alone, or with temozolomide cycles. The therapy given earlier, which was standard therapy, consisted of radiotherapy, temozolomide, or both, and most of the patients received both. General study findings and limits: Pseudoprogression appeared independent of alterations in top peripheral clonotypes. Evidence of vaccine-induced immune responses was documented in approximately 93% of patients.

The table came from immunoSEQ multiplex PCR; TCRdb's copy has only in-frame clones and leaves some out. This sample has about 64,000 clones, with roughly 84% found just once. Time point noted: week 11, during vaccination. The study gave 300 ug of mutant IDH1 20-mer peptide per vaccine dose, with topical imiquimod. Points on this clone: Its antigen is unknown.

The germline V and J ends were trimmed by 9 bases and 5 bases, with 14 bases remaining between them. The V gene's germline CDR1 is SGHRS and CDR2 YFSETQ. This CDR3 contains 13 residues. Material: PBMCs, obtained from a glioma patient whose treatment included an IDH1 peptide vaccine. The TCR was taken from a woman in her fifties or sixties with glioma. V gene TRBV5-1 combines with J gene TRBJ1-4; D is ambiguous. The CDR3 spells CANPPGPNEKLFF. In DNA form, the CDR3 reads TGCGCCAACCCCCCCGGGCCCAATGAAAAACTGTTTTTT.